This T cell receptor beta chain was found in a study of cytomegalovirus exposure and HLA in healthy donors. Notes on the study in general: Later analysis indicated greater clonal expansion among HLA-associated TCR beta chains than among equally common other chains. Sequencing likely produced, as an artifact, a cluster of highly shared sequence variants.

With respect to this clone: The antigen is not known.

CDR1 is MNHNS, CDR2 SASEGT, per germline. Trimming took 9 bases from V and 2 from J, leaving 16 bases between them. The CDR3 has 15 amino acids. Primers: 60 Vbeta forward and 13 Jbeta reverse. Profiling relied on immunoSEQ multiplex PCR, and the TCRdb table lists in-frame clones only, not all of them. The table has around 100,000 clones, about two thirds seen once. This chain links TRBV6-1 with TRBJ2-2, with D uncertain. Sequencing was carried out using PBMCs. The source of this sequence is a man aged 30 to 45 in good health and CMV-seropositive. CDR3 sequence reads: CASISTPLNTGELFF. The DNA for the CDR3 is TGTGCCAGTATTTCTACCCCCCTAAACACCGGGGAGCTGTTTTTT.